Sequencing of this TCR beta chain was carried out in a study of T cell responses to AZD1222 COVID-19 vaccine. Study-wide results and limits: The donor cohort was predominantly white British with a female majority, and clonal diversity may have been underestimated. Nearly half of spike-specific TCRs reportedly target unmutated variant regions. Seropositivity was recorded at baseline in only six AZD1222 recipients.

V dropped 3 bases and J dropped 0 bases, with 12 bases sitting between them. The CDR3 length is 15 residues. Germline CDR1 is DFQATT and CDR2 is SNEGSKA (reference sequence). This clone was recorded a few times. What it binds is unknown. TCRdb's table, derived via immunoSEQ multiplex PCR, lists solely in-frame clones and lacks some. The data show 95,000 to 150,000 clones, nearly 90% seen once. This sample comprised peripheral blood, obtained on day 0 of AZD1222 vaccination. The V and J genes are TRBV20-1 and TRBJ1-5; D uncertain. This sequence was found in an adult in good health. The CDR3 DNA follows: TGCAGTGCTAGTGCCGGGAGGGCTAGCAATCAGCCCCAGCATTTT. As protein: CSASAGRASNQPQHF.